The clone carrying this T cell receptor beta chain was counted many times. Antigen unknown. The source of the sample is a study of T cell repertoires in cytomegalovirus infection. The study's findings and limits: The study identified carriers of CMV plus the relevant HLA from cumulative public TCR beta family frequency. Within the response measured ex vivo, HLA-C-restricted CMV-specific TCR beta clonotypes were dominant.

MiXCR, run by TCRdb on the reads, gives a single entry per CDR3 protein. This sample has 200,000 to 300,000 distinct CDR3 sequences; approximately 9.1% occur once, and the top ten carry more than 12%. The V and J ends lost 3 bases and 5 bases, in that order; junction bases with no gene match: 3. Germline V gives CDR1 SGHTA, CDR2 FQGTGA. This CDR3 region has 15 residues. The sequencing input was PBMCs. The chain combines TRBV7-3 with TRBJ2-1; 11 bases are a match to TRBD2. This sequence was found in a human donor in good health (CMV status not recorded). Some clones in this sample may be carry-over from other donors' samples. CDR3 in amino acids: CASSFRLAGNNEQFF. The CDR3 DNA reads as TGTGCCAGCAGCTTCCGACTAGCGGGGAACAATGAGCAGTTCTTC. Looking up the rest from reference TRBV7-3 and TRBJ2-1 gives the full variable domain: GAGVSQTPSNKVTEKGKYVELRCDPISGHTALYWYRQSLGQGPEFLIYFQGTGAADDSGLPNDRFFAVRPEGSVSTLKIQRTERGDSAVYLCASSFRLAGNNEQFFGPGTRLTVL.